Listed below are T cell receptor beta chains from one sample, sequenced in a study of CD8+ T cells in alopecia areata. The assay was immunoSEQ multiplex PCR, and TCRdb's table has in-frame clones only and misses some. The sample records around 140,000 clones, more than 75% being singletons. Sequencing used CD8+ T cells sorted from blood, obtained at week 0. The receptors were sampled from a human donor with alopecia areata. Both conserved end residues are part of each CDR3. D genes are given only for firm matches.

J	D	V	DNA	CDR3
TRBJ2-7	.	TRBV27	TGTGCCAGCAGTTTAACTCATAACCGCGGTGAGCAGTACTTC	CASSLTHNRGEQYF
TRBJ2-3	.	TRBV29-1	TGCAGCGTTGACGGTCATACTAGCACAGATACGCAGTATTTT	CSVDGHTSTDTQYF
TRBJ1-2	.	TRBV27	TGTGCCAGCAGTCTACAGGGTGGCTATGGCTACACCTTC	CASSLQGGYGYTF
TRBJ2-2	.	TRBV27	TGTGCCAGCAGTCTAATGACCGGGGAGCTGTTTTTT	CASSLMTGELFF
TRBJ2-1	TRBD2	TRBV4-1	TGCGCCAGCAGCTTTAGCGGGGGGAATGAGCAGTTCTTC	CASSFSGGNEQFF
TRBJ2-3	TRBD2	TRBV4-2	TGTGCCAGCAGCCCCGGACTAGCGGGGGGGCCAGATACGCAGTATTTT	CASSPGLAGGPDTQYF
TRBJ1-1	.	TRBV30	TGTGCCTGGAGTGTAGACCAAGTTAATGAAGCTTTCTTT	CAWSVDQVNEAFF
TRBJ2-7	.	TRBV13	TGTGCCAGCAGCTTAGGCTCTAGCGACTACGAGCAGTACTTC	CASSLGSSDYEQYF
TRBJ2-7	TRBD1	TRBV27	TGTGCCAGCAGTTGGACAGGGGTGGACGCGCAGTACTTC	CASSWTGVDAQYF
TRBJ1-5	TRBD1	TRBV11-2	TGTGCCAGCAGCCCGACAGGGGAAGGGGGTCAGCCCCAGCATTTT	CASSPTGEGGQPQHF
TRBJ1-2	.	TRBV11-2	TGTGCCAGCAGCTCCTACAGCTATGGCTACACCTTC	CASSSYSYGYTF
TRBJ2-1	.	TRBV7-6	TGTGCCAGCAGCTTAGAGGGGCCAGGAGTCGGCAATGAGCAGTTCTTC	CASSLEGPGVGNEQFF
TRBJ2-3	.	TRBV5-6	TGTGCCAGCAGCCGGGGGGACACGGATGGGACAGATACGCAGTATTTT	CASSRGDTDGTDTQYF
TRBJ2-3	.	TRBV7-9	TGTGCCAGCAGCTTAGTATCCAGGTTCCTCACAGATACGCAGTATTTT	CASSLVSRFLTDTQYF
TRBJ2-7	.	TRBV7-8	TGTGCCAGCAGCTTAGTCGGGCGGGCCTACTCCTACGAGCAGTACTTC	CASSLVGRAYSYEQYF
TRBJ2-2	TRBD1	TRBV10-2	TGCGCCAGCCAGAAACCCCAGGGGGACGGCGCCGGGGAGCTGTTTTTT	CASQKPQGDGAGELFF
TRBJ2-3	.	TRBV27	TGTGCCAGCAGTTTGGTGGGGGACGCAGATACGCAGTATTTT	CASSLVGDADTQYF